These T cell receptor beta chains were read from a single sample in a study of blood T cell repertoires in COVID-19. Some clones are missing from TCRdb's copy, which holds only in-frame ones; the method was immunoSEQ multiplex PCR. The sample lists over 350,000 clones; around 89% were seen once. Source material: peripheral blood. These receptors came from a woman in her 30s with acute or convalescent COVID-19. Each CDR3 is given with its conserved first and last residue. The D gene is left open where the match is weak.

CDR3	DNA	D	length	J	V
CASSEASKRTRANEQFF	TGTGCCAGCAGTGAAGCCTCAAAGAGGACACGGGCGAATGAGCAGTTCTTC	-	17	TRBJ2-1	TRBV6-1
CASSLRLAGDTQYF	TGTGCCAGCAGTCTAAGACTAGCAGGGGATACGCAGTATTTT	TRBD2	14	TRBJ2-3	TRBV28
CASSDRGYGYTF	TGTGCCAGCAGTGACCGGGGTTATGGCTACACCTTC	-	12	TRBJ1-2	TRBV6-4
CASSSAGGGTEAFF	TGTGCCAGCTCGTCCGCGGGGGGAGGTACTGAAGCTTTCTTT	-	14	TRBJ1-1	TRBV18
CASRNRGMNTEAFF	TGTGCCAGCAGGAACAGGGGAATGAACACTGAAGCTTTCTTT	TRBD1	14	TRBJ1-1	TRBV25-1
CASSQVSGVDEQYF	TGCGCCAGCAGCCAAGTTTCGGGGGTCGACGAGCAGTACTTC	-	14	TRBJ2-7	TRBV4-1
CASRGGSEAFF	TGTGCCAGCAGGGGCGGGTCTGAAGCTTTCTTT	-	11	TRBJ1-1	TRBV2
CASSLRIPEVSNEQFF	TGTGCCAGCAGCTTAAGGATTCCGGAGGTGAGCAATGAGCAGTTCTTC	-	16	TRBJ2-1	TRBV7-2
CASSKGADTQYF	TGTGCCAGCAGTAAAGGGGCAGATACGCAGTATTTT	-	12	TRBJ2-3	TRBV12-3/TRBV12-4
CASRTGSANGYTF	TGTGCCAGTAGGACAGGGAGCGCTAATGGCTACACCTTC	TRBD1	13	TRBJ1-2	TRBV19
CASSYDTPNTEAFF	TGCGCCAGCAGCTACGATACACCGAACACTGAAGCTTTCTTT	-	14	TRBJ1-1	TRBV5-1
CASSLQTGGVMIGTEAFF	TGCGCCAGCAGTCTACAGACAGGGGGCGTAATGATCGGAACTGAAGCTTTCTTT	TRBD1	18	TRBJ1-1	TRBV10-2
CASSFLRDRGSYEQYF	TGTGCCAGCAGCTTCCTCCGGGACAGGGGCTCCTACGAGCAGTACTTC	TRBD1	16	TRBJ2-7	TRBV7-9
CASSLSQLPGYEQYF	TGTGCCAGCAGCTTATCTCAGCTGCCGGGCTACGAGCAGTACTTC	-	15	TRBJ2-7	TRBV7-7
CASSPGGGGPTNEKLFF	TGCGCCAGCAGTCCCGGGGGAGGCGGCCCAACTAATGAAAAACTGTTTTTT	-	17	TRBJ1-4	TRBV5-1
CASSYRGNTGELFF	TGTGCCAGTTCATACAGGGGAAACACCGGGGAGCTGTTTTTT	TRBD1	14	TRBJ2-2	TRBV19
CASSPTGSGNTIYF	TGTGCCAGCAGCCCGACAGGGTCTGGAAACACCATATATTTT	TRBD1	14	TRBJ1-3	TRBV6-1
CASRKPTGRYNEQFF	TGCGCCAGCCGAAAACCGACAGGGAGGTACAATGAGCAGTTCTTC	-	15	TRBJ2-1	TRBV5-1
CASSVDGLTYNEQFF	TGTGCCAGCAGCGTAGACGGACTCACTTACAATGAGCAGTTCTTC	-	15	TRBJ2-1	TRBV9
CASSLDTASYNSPLHF	TGTGCCAGCAGCTTAGATACTGCGTCCTATAATTCACCCCTCCACTTT	-	16	TRBJ1-6	TRBV7-9
CASRRGWGNTEAFF	TGTGCCAGCAGAAGGGGGTGGGGGAACACTGAAGCTTTCTTT	-	14	TRBJ1-1	TRBV6-5
CASSLGTGANYEQYF	TGTGCCAGCTCACTTGGGACAGGGGCTAACTACGAGCAGTACTTC	TRBD1	15	TRBJ2-7	TRBV18
CASSKDGLYSYEQYF	TGCGCCAGCAGCAAAGACGGACTCTACTCCTACGAGCAGTACTTC	-	15	TRBJ2-7	TRBV5-1
CASSFALQTTNEKLFF	TGTGCCAGCAGTTTTGCATTACAGACAACTAATGAAAAACTGTTTTTT	-	16	TRBJ1-4	TRBV5-5